The 32 T cell receptor beta chains below all came from one sample that was sequenced in a study of monozygotic twins with inflammatory bowel disease. TCRdb reprocessed the 5' RACE reads; each CDR3 protein has one entry and no DNA is given. In all, the sample yields approximately 400,000 distinct CDR3 sequences. The sample consisted of blood. Receptors were obtained from a human donor with ulcerative colitis or Crohn's disease, or a healthy co-twin of an affected twin (not recorded which).

The CDR3: CASSAKGISGNTIYF. The V gene is TRBV12-3 or TRBV12-4, the J gene TRBJ1-3; TCRdb reports TRBD1, a call that lacks DNA to check it against. The CDR3 contains 15 residues.

The V and J genes are TRBV24-1 and TRBJ2-5; TCRdb proposes TRBD1, but this gene call is untestable without DNA. Germline CDR1 reads KGHDR; CDR2 reads SFDVKD. The CDR3 is made up of 15 amino acids. This CDR3 is CATSEPTGPQETQYF.

V is TRBV28 and J is TRBJ2-1. Germline V gene sequence: CDR1 MDHEN, CDR2 SYDVKM. This CDR3 is built from 11 residues. CDR3 region: CASSTIYEQFF.

This chain connects TRBV25-1 to TRBJ2-1; the TRBD2 assignment by TCRdb is unverifiable without DNA. This CDR3 has 15 amino acids. Germline loops: CDR1 MGHDK, CDR2 SYGVNS. This chain's CDR3 is CASSEGLAEHNEQFF.

This chain connects TRBV7-9 to TRBJ1-2. Germline CDR1 reads SEHNR; CDR2 reads FQNEAQ (reference sequence). This CDR3 has 13 residues. CDR3 region: CASSPDIFYGYTF.

J is TRBJ1-1 and V is TRBV30. Germline assignment: CDR1 GTSNPN and CDR2 SVGIG (reference sequence). The CDR3 has 13 residues. CDR3: CAWGTGLNTEAFF.

The chain recombines TRBV12-3 or TRBV12-4 with TRBJ2-5; the TCRdb D gene call, TRBD1, has no DNA to confirm it. CDR3 size: 18 residues. The CDR3 loop reads CASSSRRGGLIFQETQYF.

The chain employs TRBV18 and TRBJ2-1. The CDR3 loop spans 12 amino acids. Germline V lookup: CDR1 KGHSH, CDR2 LQKENI. The CDR3 here is CASSLSRNEQFF.

The chain employs TRBV27 and TRBJ1-1; TCRdb indicates TRBD1, and absent DNA this call remains unverified. The CDR3 sequence is 12 residues long. Germline CDR1 and CDR2: MNHEY and SMNVEV (reference sequence). CDR3 residues: CASSSGLSEAFF.

This chain links TRBV5-4 with TRBJ2-3. Germline V gives CDR1 SGHNT, CDR2 YYREEE (reference sequence). The CDR3 covers 13 residues. The chain's CDR3 is CASSWDRLDTQYF.

V is TRBV6-5 and J is TRBJ2-7; without DNA, the TCRdb call of TRBD1 cannot be checked. This CDR3 region has 15 residues. Germline lookup yields CDR1 MNHEY and CDR2 SVGAGI. The CDR3 spells CASSYPGTGFYEQYF.

This chain uses TRBV7-2 with TRBJ2-3; the D call from TCRdb, TRBD1, cannot be confirmed without DNA. Germline CDR1 is SGHTA and CDR2 is FQGNSA. This CDR3 is 14 amino acids long. The CDR3 sequence is CASSSRLNTDTQYF.

The CDR3 here is CSAITGGAAKNTEAFF. The rearrangement links TRBV20-1 to TRBJ1-1; TCRdb lists TRBD1, though no DNA is available to test this call. The CDR3 sequence is 16 residues long. From germline, CDR1 is DFQATT and CDR2 SNEGSKA (reference sequence).

CDR3 sequence reads: CASSVGGSFNQPQHF. V is TRBV9 and J is TRBJ1-5. In germline, CDR1 is SGDLS, CDR2 YYNGEE. The CDR3 consists of 15 residues.

The V gene is TRBV12-3 or TRBV12-4, the J gene TRBJ1-1; no DNA is available, so the TRBD1 call from TCRdb remains unchecked. The CDR3 is 14 amino acids. This chain's CDR3 is CASTRGELNTEAFF.

The chain combines TRBV20-1 with TRBJ1-2; TCRdb outputs TRBD1, but without DNA this stays unchecked. In germline, CDR1 is DFQATT, CDR2 SNEGSKA (reference sequence). The CDR3 contains 12 residues. CDR3 loop: CSASFRGNGYTF.

The V gene is TRBV3-1, the J gene TRBJ2-1; TCRdb's D call, TRBD2, is unchecked because there is no DNA. The CDR3 runs 16 residues. Germline V gives CDR1 LGHDT, CDR2 YNNKEL (reference sequence). The CDR3: CASSLGLGGGAGEQFF.

The rearrangement uses TRBV20-1 and TRBJ1-5; with no DNA, the TCRdb D assignment of TRBD1 cannot be verified. The CDR3 covers 15 residues. CDR1 and CDR2 (germline): DFQATT, SNEGSKA (reference sequence). The CDR3 here is CSARDRGLINQPQHF.

The V gene is TRBV7-8, the J gene TRBJ2-2; the D gene TCRdb calls, TRBD2, cannot be checked with no DNA. CDR1 SGHVS and CDR2 FQNEAQ come from the germline V gene. The CDR3 runs 15 residues. The chain's CDR3 is CASNTGALGTGELFF.

The chain links TRBV9 to TRBJ2-3; TCRdb's D gene call, TRBD2, goes unchecked for lack of DNA. This CDR3 has 15 residues. From germline, CDR1 is SGDLS and CDR2 YYNGEE. The CDR3: CASSFSGESTDTQYF.

This chain uses TRBV5-1 with TRBJ2-3; TCRdb picks TRBD2, but there is no DNA to check that call. The CDR3 is 16 amino acids. The germline V gene has CDR1 SGHRS and CDR2 YFSETQ. CDR3 protein: CASSLVASGAQDTQYF.

V and J are TRBV28 and TRBJ2-7; absent DNA, TCRdb's TRBD1 call cannot be checked. The germline CDR1 and CDR2 sequences are MDHEN and SYDVKM. The CDR3 is 17 amino acids. This CDR3 reads CASSLERWTGQGSEQYF.

The chain uses TRBV24-1 and TRBJ1-1. CDR1 and CDR2 (germline): KGHDR, SFDVKD. This CDR3 has 12 amino acids. The CDR3 reads CATSGSGTEAFF.

The chain joins TRBV25-1 to TRBJ2-3. In germline, CDR1 is MGHDK, CDR2 SYGVNS. This CDR3 is 17 amino acids long. This chain's CDR3 is CASSAQKKGPSTDTQYF.

The rearrangement links TRBV4-3 to TRBJ2-1; TCRdb gives TRBD2 as the D gene, but with no DNA this cannot be confirmed. The germline V gene has CDR1 LGHNA and CDR2 YSLEER. This CDR3 contains 15 residues. CDR3 region: CASSAGTSIHNEQFF.

V usage is TRBV2 and J usage is TRBJ1-1. The germline gives CDR1 SNHLY, CDR2 FYNNEI. This CDR3 is 15 amino acids long. This CDR3 is CASRMTSLPNTEAFF.

The rearrangement links TRBV9 to TRBJ2-3. Germline lookup yields CDR1 SGDLS and CDR2 YYNGEE. The CDR3 has 14 residues. The CDR3 loop reads CASSVVDSTDTQYF.

The chain joins TRBV12-3 or TRBV12-4 to TRBJ2-5; TCRdb's D call of TRBD1 is untestable without DNA. The CDR3 loop spans 14 amino acids. The CDR3 protein is CASLWTGGVETQYF.

This chain connects TRBV4-1 to TRBJ1-1; TCRdb returns TRBD1, unconfirmable since there is no DNA. The CDR3 is 17 amino acids. The germline V gene has CDR1 MGHRA and CDR2 YSYEKL. This CDR3 is CASSQDEGGAEGTEAFF.

The genes are TRBV28 and TRBJ1-5. The germline gives CDR1 MDHEN, CDR2 SYDVKM. This CDR3 spans 16 amino acids. CDR3 amino acids: CASSFGSVNSNQPQHF.

V usage is TRBV13 and J usage is TRBJ2-1; TCRdb's D call, TRBD1, is unchecked because there is no DNA. The CDR3 consists of 12 residues. Germline V gene lookup returns CDR1 PRHDT and CDR2 FYEKMQ (reference sequence). The CDR3 here is CASKAGPNEQFF.

The chain couples TRBV7-2 to TRBJ2-2. CDR1 and CDR2 from the germline V gene are SGHTA and FQGNSA. The CDR3 totals 15 residues. The CDR3 loop reads CASSRASTSTGELFF.